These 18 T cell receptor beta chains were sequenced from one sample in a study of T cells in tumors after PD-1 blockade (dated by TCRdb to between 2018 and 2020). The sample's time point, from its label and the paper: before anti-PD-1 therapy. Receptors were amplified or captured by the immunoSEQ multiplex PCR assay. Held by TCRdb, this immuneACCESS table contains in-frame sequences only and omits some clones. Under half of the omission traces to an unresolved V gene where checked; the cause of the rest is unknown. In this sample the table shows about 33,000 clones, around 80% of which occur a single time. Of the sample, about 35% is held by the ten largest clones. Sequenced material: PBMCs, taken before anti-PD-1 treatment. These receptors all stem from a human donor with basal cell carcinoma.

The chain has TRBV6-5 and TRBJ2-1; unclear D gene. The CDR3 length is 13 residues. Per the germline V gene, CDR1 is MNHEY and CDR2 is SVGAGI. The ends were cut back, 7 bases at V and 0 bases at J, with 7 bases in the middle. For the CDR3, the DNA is TGTGCCAGCAACGGCAACTCCTACAATGAGCAGTTCTTC. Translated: CASNGNSYNEQFF.

The CDR3 coding sequence is TGTGCCAGCAGCTTAGAGTCAGCGCGACTGTTTTTT. Its protein product is CASSLESARLFF. The gene calls are TRBV7-9 and TRBJ1-4; D uncertain. Germline V gives CDR1 SEHNR, CDR2 FQNEAQ (reference sequence). The CDR3 runs to 12 residues. V shed 1 base and J shed 13 bases, with 10 bases lying between them. Using reference TRBV7-9 and TRBJ1-4 for the parts outside the CDR3, the full variable domain is DTGVSQNPRHKITKRGQNVTFRCDPISEHNRLYWYRQTLGQGPEFLTYFQNEAQLEKSRLLSDRFSAERPKGSFSTLEIQRTEQGDSAMYLCASSLESARLFFGSGTQLSVL.

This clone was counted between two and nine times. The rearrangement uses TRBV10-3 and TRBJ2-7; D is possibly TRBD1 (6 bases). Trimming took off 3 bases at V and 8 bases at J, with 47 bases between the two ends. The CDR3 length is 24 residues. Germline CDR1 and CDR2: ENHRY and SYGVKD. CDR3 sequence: CAISDSEQGPFCRGTRTPHKQQYF. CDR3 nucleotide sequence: TGTGCCATCAGTGATTCCGAACAGGGCCCTTTTTGTCGGGGCACGCGTACACCTCACAAACAGCAGTACTTC.

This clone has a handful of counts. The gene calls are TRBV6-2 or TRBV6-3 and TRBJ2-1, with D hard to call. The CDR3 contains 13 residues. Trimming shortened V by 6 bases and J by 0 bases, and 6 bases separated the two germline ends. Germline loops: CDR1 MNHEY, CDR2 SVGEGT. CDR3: CASSESSYNEQFF. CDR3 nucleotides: TGTGCCAGCAGCGAGAGCTCCTACAATGAGCAGTTCTTC.

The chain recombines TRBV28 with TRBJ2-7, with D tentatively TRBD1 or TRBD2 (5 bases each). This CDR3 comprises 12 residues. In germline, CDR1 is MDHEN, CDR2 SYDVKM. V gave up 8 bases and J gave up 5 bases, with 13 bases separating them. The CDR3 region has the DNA TGTGCCAGCTCGATCGGGGCCCACGAGCAGTACTTC. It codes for CASSIGAHEQYF.

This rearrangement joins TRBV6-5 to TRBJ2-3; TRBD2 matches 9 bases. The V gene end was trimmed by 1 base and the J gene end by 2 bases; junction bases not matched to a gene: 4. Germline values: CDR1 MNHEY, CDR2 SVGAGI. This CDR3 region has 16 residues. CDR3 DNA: TGTGCCAGCAGTTACTTAGCGGGAGAATTCACAGATACGCAGTATTTT. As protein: CASSYLAGEFTDTQYF.

CDR3 in DNA: TGTGCCAGCAGCTTAGAAACCCCGGGACTAGCGAGACGTAGCACAGATACGCAGTATTTT. It encodes CASSLETPGLARRSTDTQYF. The genes are TRBV7-8 and TRBJ2-3; TRBD2 agrees at 10 bases. Germline CDR1 SGHVS, CDR2 FQNEAQ. The V segment lost 1 base and the J segment 0 bases; nucleotides outside the gene matches: 13. CDR3 size: 20 residues.

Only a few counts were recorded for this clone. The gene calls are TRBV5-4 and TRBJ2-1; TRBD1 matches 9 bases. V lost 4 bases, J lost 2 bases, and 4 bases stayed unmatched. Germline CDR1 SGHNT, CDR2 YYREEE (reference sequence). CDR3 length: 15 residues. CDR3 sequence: CASSQDRGPYNEQFF. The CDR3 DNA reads TGTGCCAGCAGCCAGGACAGGGGTCCCTACAATGAGCAGTTCTTC.

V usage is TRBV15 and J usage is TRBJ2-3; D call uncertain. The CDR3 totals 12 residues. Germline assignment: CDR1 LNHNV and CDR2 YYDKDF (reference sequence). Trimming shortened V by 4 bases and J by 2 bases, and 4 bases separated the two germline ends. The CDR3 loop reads CATSTYTDTQYF. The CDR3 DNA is TGTGCCACCAGCACTTACACAGATACGCAGTATTTT. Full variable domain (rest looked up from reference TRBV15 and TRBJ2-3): DAMVIQNPRYQVTQFGKPVTLSCSQTLNHNVMYWYQQKSSQAPKLLFHYYDKDFNNEADTPDNFQSRRPNTSFCFLDIRSPGLGDTAMYLCATSTYTDTQYFGPGTRLTVL.

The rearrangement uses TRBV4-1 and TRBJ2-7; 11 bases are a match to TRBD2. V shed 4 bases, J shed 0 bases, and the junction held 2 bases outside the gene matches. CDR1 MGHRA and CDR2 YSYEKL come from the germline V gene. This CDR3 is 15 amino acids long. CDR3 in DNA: TGCGCCAGCAGCCGACTAGCGGGGAGCTCCTACGAGCAGTACTTC. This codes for CASSRLAGSSYEQYF.

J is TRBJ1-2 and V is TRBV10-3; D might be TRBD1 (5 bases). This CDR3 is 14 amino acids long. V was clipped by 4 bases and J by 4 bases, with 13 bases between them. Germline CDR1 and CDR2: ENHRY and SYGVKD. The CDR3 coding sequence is TGTGCCATCAGTGTCTCCGAGGGGCCCTATGGCTACACCTTC. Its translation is CAISVSEGPYGYTF.

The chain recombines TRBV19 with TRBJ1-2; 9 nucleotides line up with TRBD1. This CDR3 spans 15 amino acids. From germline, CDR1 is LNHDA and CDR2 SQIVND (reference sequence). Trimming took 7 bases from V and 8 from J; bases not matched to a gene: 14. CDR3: CASIQETGGSRGYTF. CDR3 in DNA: TGTGCCAGTATACAAGAGACAGGGGGTTCGCGAGGCTACACCTTC.

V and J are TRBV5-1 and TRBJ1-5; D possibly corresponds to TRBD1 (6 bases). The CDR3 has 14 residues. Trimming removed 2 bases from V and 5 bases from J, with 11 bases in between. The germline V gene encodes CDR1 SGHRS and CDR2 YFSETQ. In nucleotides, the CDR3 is TGCGCCAGCAGCTTAGGAGAGGGGGATCAGCCCCAGCATTTT. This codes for CASSLGEGDQPQHF.

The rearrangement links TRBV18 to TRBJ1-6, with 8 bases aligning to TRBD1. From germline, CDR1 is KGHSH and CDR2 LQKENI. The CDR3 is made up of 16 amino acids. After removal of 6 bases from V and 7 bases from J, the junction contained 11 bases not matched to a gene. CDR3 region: CASSGYGQGQNSPLHF. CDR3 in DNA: TGTGCCAGCTCCGGGTATGGACAGGGTCAGAATTCACCCCTCCACTTT.

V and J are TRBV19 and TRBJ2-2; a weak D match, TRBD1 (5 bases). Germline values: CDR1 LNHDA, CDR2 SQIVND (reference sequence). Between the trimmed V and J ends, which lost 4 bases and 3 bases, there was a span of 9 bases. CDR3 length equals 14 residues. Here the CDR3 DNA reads TGTGCCAGTAGTACAGGGCTTTACACCGGGGAGCTGTTTTTT. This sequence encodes CASSTGLYTGELFF.

The CDR3 here is CASSEVGAYGYTF. For the CDR3, the DNA is TGTGCCAGCAGTGAAGTGGGAGCTTATGGCTACACCTTC. The chain carries TRBV6-1 and TRBJ1-2, with D uncertain. Trimming stripped 1 base from V and 5 bases from J, with 8 bases between. Germline CDR1 reads MNHNS; CDR2 reads SASEGT. The CDR3 runs 13 residues.

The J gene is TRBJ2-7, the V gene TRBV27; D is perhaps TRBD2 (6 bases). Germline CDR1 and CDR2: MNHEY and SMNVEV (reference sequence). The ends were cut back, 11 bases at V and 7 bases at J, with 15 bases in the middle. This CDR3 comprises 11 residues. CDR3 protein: CACGRGREQYF. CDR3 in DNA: TGTGCCTGCGGCCGGGGGAGGGAGCAGTACTTC.

The CDR3 spells CAWSVGGFYSNQPQHF. The CDR3 DNA follows: TGTGCCTGGAGTGTAGGAGGGTTTTATAGCAATCAGCCCCAGCATTTT. The chain recombines TRBV30 with TRBJ1-5; no firm D call. Germline V gene data show CDR1 as GTSNPN and CDR2 as SVGIG (reference sequence). The CDR3 is 16 amino acids. Trimming shortened V by 0 bases and J by 0 bases, and 12 bases separated the two germline ends.